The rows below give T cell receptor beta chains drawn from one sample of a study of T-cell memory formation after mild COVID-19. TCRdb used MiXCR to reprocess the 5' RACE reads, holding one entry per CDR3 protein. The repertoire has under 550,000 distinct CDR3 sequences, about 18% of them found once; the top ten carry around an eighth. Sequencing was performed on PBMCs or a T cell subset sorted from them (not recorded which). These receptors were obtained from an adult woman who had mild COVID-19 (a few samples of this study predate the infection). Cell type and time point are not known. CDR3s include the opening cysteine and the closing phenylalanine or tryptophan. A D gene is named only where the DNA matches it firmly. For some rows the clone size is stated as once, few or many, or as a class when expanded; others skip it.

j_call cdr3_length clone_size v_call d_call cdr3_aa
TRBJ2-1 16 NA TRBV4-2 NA CASSQEVRSSYNEQFF
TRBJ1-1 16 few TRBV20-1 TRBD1 CSASPGTGGGNTEAFF
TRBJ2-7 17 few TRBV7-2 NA CASSLYGIGFSGYEQYF
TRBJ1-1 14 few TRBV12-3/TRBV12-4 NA CASSQGHQNTEAFF
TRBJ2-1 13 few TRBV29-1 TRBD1 CSVRQGDYNEQFF
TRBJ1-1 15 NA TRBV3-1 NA CASSQGRIMNTEAFF
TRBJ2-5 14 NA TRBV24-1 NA CATSDTEPQETQYF
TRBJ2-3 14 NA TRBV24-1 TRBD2 CATRSPGLPDTQYF
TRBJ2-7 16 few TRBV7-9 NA CASSLLGGSRTYEQYF
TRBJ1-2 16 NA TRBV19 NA CASSIVPAPAGYGYTF
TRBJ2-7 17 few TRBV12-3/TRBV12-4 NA CASSQSTRGDRSYEQYF
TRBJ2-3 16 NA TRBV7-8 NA CASSLGVGGITDTQYF
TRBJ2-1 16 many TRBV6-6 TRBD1 CASRLRQGGRDNEQFF
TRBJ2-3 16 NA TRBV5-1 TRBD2 CASYRGVAGASDTQYF
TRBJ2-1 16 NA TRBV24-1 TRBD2 CATRGTSGSSYNEQFF
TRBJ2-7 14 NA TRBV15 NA CATSSAGNSYEQYF
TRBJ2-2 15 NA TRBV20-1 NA CSASTTGRMTGELFF
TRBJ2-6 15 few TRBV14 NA CASSPWLSGANVLTF
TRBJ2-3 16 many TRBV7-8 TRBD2 CASSLRLAGGSDTQYF
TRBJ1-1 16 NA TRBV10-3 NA CAISQWRGGEKTEAFF
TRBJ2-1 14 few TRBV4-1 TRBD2 CASSRDPAGDEQFF
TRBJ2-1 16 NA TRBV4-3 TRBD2 CASSQELAGGANEQFF
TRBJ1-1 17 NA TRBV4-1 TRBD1 CASSQDETGGWDTEAFF
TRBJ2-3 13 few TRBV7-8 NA CASTYYLKDTQYF
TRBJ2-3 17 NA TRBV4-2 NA CASSQELKRGLLHTQYF
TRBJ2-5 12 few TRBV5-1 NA CASRRQEETQYF
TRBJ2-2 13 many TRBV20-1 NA CSAIHTNTGELFF
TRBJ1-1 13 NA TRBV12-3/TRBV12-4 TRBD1 CASSLAGQGLVFF
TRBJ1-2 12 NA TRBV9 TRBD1 CASGTGRGGYTF
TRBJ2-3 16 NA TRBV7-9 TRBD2 CASSPYSGGVTDTQYF
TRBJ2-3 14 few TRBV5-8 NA CASSLDWGTDTQYF
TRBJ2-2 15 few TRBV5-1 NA CASSWSGWNTGELFF
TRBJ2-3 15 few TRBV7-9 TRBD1 CASSPRGTGADTQYF
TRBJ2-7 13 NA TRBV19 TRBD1 CASSTQGAHEQYF
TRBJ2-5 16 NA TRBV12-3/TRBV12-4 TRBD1 CASSRTGFSAQETQYF
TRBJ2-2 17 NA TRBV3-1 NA CASSQDVRVGVSGELFF
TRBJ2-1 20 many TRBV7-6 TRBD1 CASSLGAGTAKGLSYNEQFF
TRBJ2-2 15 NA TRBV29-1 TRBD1 CSVGLQGASTGELFF
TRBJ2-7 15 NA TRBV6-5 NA CASSGGGPAVYEQYF